Listed below are T cell receptor beta chains from one sample, sequenced in a study of human T cells and chemical hapten exposure. TCRdb itself ran the RACE reads through MiXCR, one entry per CDR3 protein. The sample lists 75,000 to 95,000 distinct CDR3 sequences, 10% to 15% occurring once. Sequences were derived from whole blood, sampled in connection with sensitization to the hapten diphenylcyclopropenone (DPC). The receptors were gathered from an older woman with alopecia areata. Some clones in this sample may be carry-over from other donors' samples. Each CDR3 is given with its conserved first and last residue. Each record gives: D gene, J gene, clone size, V gene, CDR3 protein, CDR3 DNA. The D gene is left open where the match is weak. Size is omitted from some rows. Given values are once, few, many or a class for expanded clones.

NA TRBJ2-7 many TRBV18 CASSPRERDPQYF TGTGCCAGCTCACCGCGTGAGAGGGACCCGCAGTACTTC
NA TRBJ1-1 NA TRBV2 CASRGTENTEAFF TGTGCCAGCAGAGGGACGGAGAACACTGAAGCTTTCTTT
NA TRBJ2-5 few TRBV29-1 CSVAHQETQYF TGCAGCGTAGCCCACCAAGAGACCCAGTACTTC
NA TRBJ1-6 few TRBV9 CASSVAGHSNSPLHF TGTGCCAGCAGCGTGGCGGGACATTCTAATTCACCCCTCCACTTT
NA TRBJ1-3 NA TRBV6-5 CASSYSRAAGLSGNTIYF TGTGCCAGCAGTTACTCGAGAGCGGCGGGACTCTCTGGAAACACCATATATTTT
NA TRBJ1-6 NA TRBV6-5 CASKSPTGVLNSPLHF TGTGCCAGCAAATCGCCAACCGGGGTCCTAAATTCACCCCTCCACTTT
TRBD1 TRBJ2-7 once TRBV25-1 CASTGQAYEQYF TGTGCCAGCACAGGACAGGCGTACGAGCAGTACTTC
NA TRBJ1-4 few TRBV19 CASSDQGGEKLFF TGTGCCAGTAGTGACCAGGGTGGTGAAAAACTGTTTTTT
TRBD1 TRBJ1-2 many TRBV27 CATRPGRGQGIVGYGYTF TGTGCCACCCGCCCGGGCCGGGGACAGGGAATTGTCGGCTATGGCTACACCTTC
NA TRBJ2-1 few TRBV20-1 CSARARNEQFF TGCAGTGCTAGAGCAAGGAATGAGCAGTTCTTC
NA TRBJ2-5 NA TRBV10-3 CAISENQINQETQYF TGTGCCATCAGTGAGAATCAGATTAACCAAGAGACCCAGTACTTC
NA TRBJ2-3 few TRBV29-1 CSTGGSTDTQYF TGCAGCACCGGCGGTAGCACAGATACGCAGTATTTT
NA TRBJ1-6 few TRBV10-3 CATSSSYNSPLHF TGTGCCACCAGCAGCTCCTATAATTCACCCCTCCACTTT
NA TRBJ1-1 many TRBV25-1 CASSESRGLNTEAFF TGTGCCAGCAGTGAATCCCGAGGCCTGAACACTGAAGCTTTCTTT
NA TRBJ1-5 NA TRBV12-3/TRBV12-4 CASSVQGNNQPQHF TGTGCCAGCAGCGTGCAGGGCAACAATCAGCCCCAGCATTTT
NA TRBJ1-2 many TRBV19 CASSANREGKRRYGYTF TGTGCCAGTAGTGCAAACAGGGAAGGGAAACGGCGCTATGGCTACACCTTC
TRBD2 TRBJ2-3 NA TRBV7-2 CASSSRGDGADTQYF TGTGCCAGCAGCTCCCGGGGGGACGGCGCAGATACGCAGTATTTT
NA TRBJ2-1 many TRBV7-9 CASSFEPGNEQFF TGTGCCAGCAGCTTTGAACCGGGGAATGAGCAGTTCTTC
NA TRBJ2-7 NA TRBV19 CASNRETGSYEQYF TGTGCCAGTAATCGGGAGACAGGATCCTACGAGCAGTACTTC
NA TRBJ2-1 many TRBV20-1 CRATQGRESTHEQFF TGCAGGGCTACTCAGGGGCGAGAATCTACCCATGAGCAGTTCTTC
NA TRBJ1-2 many TRBV7-2 CASSRERGYGYTF TGTGCCAGCAGCCGAGAGCGTGGCTATGGCTACACCTTC
NA TRBJ2-3 few TRBV6-1 CASSMLEDTQYF TGTGCCAGCAGCATGCTGGAAGATACGCAGTATTTT
NA TRBJ2-7 many TRBV9 CASSAAGSSWSYEQYF TGTGCCAGCAGCGCCGCCGGAAGTTCGTGGTCCTACGAGCAGTACTTC
NA TRBJ1-1 many TRBV29-1 CSVEWQVNTEAFF TGCAGCGTTGAGTGGCAGGTGAACACTGAAGCTTTCTTT
NA TRBJ1-1 many TRBV7-3 CASSLDGLNTEAFF TGTGCCAGCAGCTTAGATGGCCTGAACACTGAAGCTTTCTTT
NA TRBJ2-2 many TRBV7-2 CASSSRDTGELFF TGTGCCAGCAGCTCCAGGGACACCGGGGAGCTGTTTTTT
NA TRBJ2-7 few TRBV25-1 CASSVGDEQYF TGTGCCAGCAGTGTTGGCGACGAGCAGTACTTC
NA TRBJ1-3 many TRBV27 CASSLSRRGSGNTIYF TGTGCCAGCAGTTTATCAAGGCGGGGCTCTGGAAACACCATATATTTT
NA TRBJ1-1 many TRBV11-2 CASSLSVQNTEAFF TGTGCCAGCAGCTTATCTGTTCAGAACACTGAAGCTTTCTTT
NA TRBJ2-3 many TRBV7-9 CASSLPGTDTQYF TGTGCCAGCAGCTTACCCGGCACAGATACGCAGTATTTT